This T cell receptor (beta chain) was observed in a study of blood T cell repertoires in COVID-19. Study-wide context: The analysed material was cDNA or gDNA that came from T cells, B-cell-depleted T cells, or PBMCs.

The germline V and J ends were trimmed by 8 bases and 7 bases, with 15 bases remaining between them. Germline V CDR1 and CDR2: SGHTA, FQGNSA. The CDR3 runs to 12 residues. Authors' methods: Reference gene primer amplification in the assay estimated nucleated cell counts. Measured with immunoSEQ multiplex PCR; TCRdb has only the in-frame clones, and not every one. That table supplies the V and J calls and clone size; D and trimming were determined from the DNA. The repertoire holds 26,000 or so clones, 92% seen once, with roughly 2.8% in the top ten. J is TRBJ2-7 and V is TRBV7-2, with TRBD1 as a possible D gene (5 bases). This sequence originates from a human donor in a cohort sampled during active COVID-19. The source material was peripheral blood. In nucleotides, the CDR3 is TGTGCCAGCGACTCTGGGGCCCAGGAGCAGTACTTC. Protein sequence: CASDSGAQEQYF. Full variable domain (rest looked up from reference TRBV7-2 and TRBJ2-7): GAGVSQSPSNKVTEKGKDVELRCDPISGHTALYWYRQSLGQGLEFLIYFQGNSAPDKSGLPSDRFSAERTGGSVSTLTIQRTQQEDSAVYLCASDSGAQEQYFGPGTRLTVT.